The sample holds one count of the clone carrying this T cell receptor beta chain. Antigen: not known. Some clones are missing from TCRdb's copy, which holds only in-frame ones; the method was immunoSEQ multiplex PCR. The sample holds about 270,000 clones, 94% seen once. The source of the sample is a study of T cell responses to AZD1222 COVID-19 vaccine. Findings and limits, study-wide: Vaccination with two AZD1222 doses was followed by a rise in Spike-specific TCR breadth and depth. Repertoire sampling happened only post peak T cell response. Most donors were white British and more were female, and clonal diversity was possibly underestimated.

Second-dose intervals of approximately 4 or approximately 12 weeks were pooled. The origin of this receptor is an adult who received the AZD1222 COVID-19 vaccine. The sequences come from peripheral blood, collected 28 days after the second AZD1222 dose.

CDR3 coding DNA: TGTGCCAGCAGCTTAGAGGGACAGGTGTGTAATCAGCCCCAGCATTTT. This codes for CASSLEGQVCNQPQHF. The chain recombines TRBV11-3 with TRBJ1-5, with TRBD1 identical over 8 bases. V dropped 0 bases and J dropped 4; count of bases not matched to a gene: 5. CDR3 length: 16 residues. CDR1 is SGHNT, CDR2 YENEEA, per germline.